The clone carrying this T cell receptor beta chain appeared a few times. As yet, its antigen is unknown. Amplified TCR beta CDR3 regions derived from RNA transcripts. Carried out on the TCR CDR3, a first-round RT-PCR used the HTBI primer set. One entry per CDR3 protein results from TCRdb running MiXCR on the multiplex PCR reads. Of about 710,000 distinct CDR3 sequences listed, 16% are singletons. This sample was taken from a study of T cells in Graves' hyperthyroidism and ophthalmopathy. Study-level information: Peripheral blood was collected at initial diagnosis, before any treatment.

Those with hyperthyroidism were 18 to 65 years old, newly diagnosed, and ill for under 2 months. Pregnant or lactating patients were excluded, as were those with uncontrolled infection or other autoimmune disease. Study-level points and caveats: The model anticipated ophthalmopathy a median about six months pre-onset.

The J segment lost 4 bases and the V segment lost 4 bases, leaving 6 bases of the junction unmatched. This CDR3 has 14 amino acids. Germline assignment: CDR1 LNHDA and CDR2 SQIVND (reference sequence). Sequencing was done on a sample of blood. The source is a man between 18 and 35 years old with Graves' hyperthyroidism. V is TRBV19 and J is TRBJ2-5; 7 positions match TRBD2. The chain's CDR3 is CASSTAGSRETQYF. Here the CDR3 DNA reads TGTGCCAGTAGTACAGCGGGGTCTCGAGAGACCCAGTACTTC. Filled out from reference TRBV19 and TRBJ2-5, the complete variable domain reads DGGITQSPKYLFRKEGQNVTLSCEQNLNHDAMYWYRQDPGQGLRLIYYSQIVNDFQKGDIAEGYSVSREKKESFPLTVTSAQKNPTAFYLCASSTAGSRETQYFGPGTRLLVL.